Listed here are 14 T cell receptor beta chains from one sample, sequenced in a study of T cell changes during pregnancy in multiple sclerosis. The table came from immunoSEQ multiplex PCR; TCRdb's copy has only in-frame clones and leaves some out. The table lists around 69,000 clones, around 91% of them singletons. The sequencing used peripheral blood, collected in the second trimester of pregnancy. The receptors were sampled from a female donor in good health, enrolled as a control in a pregnancy study.

CDR3 sequence: CAWGGQSYEQYF. CDR3 DNA sequence: TGTGCCTGGGGGGGACAGTCCTACGAGCAGTACTTC. The chain couples TRBV30 to TRBJ2-7; 7 positions agree with TRBD1. J gave up 1 base and V 5 bases, and 2 bases lay outside the gene matches. The CDR3 spans 12 residues. Germline-derived CDR1 and CDR2 are GTSNPN and SVGIG (reference sequence).

This chain's CDR3 is CASSAARTSGGFLTQYF. CDR3 DNA: TGTGCCAGCAGCGCGGCCCGGACTAGCGGGGGATTTTTAACGCAGTATTTT. V usage is TRBV9 and J usage is TRBJ2-3; 13 bases agree with TRBD2. Unmatched junction bases numbered 13, after V lost 3 bases and J lost 9 bases. CDR3 length: 17 residues. The germline V gene has CDR1 SGDLS and CDR2 YYNGEE.

The chain links TRBV4-1 to TRBJ2-6; the match to TRBD2 covers 13 bases. Germline V gene lookup returns CDR1 MGHRA and CDR2 YSYEKL. The V gene end was trimmed by 3 bases and the J gene end by 4 bases; junction bases not matched to a gene: 6. The CDR3 extends over 18 amino acids. CDR3 coding DNA: TGCGCCAGCAGCCACGGACTAGCGGGAGTAGTAGGGGCCAACGTCCTGACTTTC. It encodes CASSHGLAGVVGANVLTF.

The chain combines TRBV27 with TRBJ2-5; D perhaps matches TRBD2 (5 bases). Germline V gives CDR1 MNHEY, CDR2 SMNVEV (reference sequence). V shed 4 bases and J shed 5 bases, with 11 bases lying between them. This CDR3 has 13 residues. The CDR3 region has the DNA TGTGCCAGCAGTTCTGTCCCGGGGGAGACCCAGTACTTC. It is translated as CASSSVPGETQYF.

This clone was observed a few times. The J gene is TRBJ1-1, the V gene TRBV30; 7 nucleotides line up with TRBD1. After removal of 4 bases from V and 1 base from J, the junction contained 6 bases not matched to a gene. CDR3 length equals 14 residues. Germline V gene lookup returns CDR1 GTSNPN and CDR2 SVGIG (reference sequence). CDR3 in DNA: TGTGCCTGGACTAAACAGGGGAGGAACACTGAAGCTTTCTTT. Protein sequence: CAWTKQGRNTEAFF.

V gene TRBV2 combines with J gene TRBJ1-3; 7 bases line up with TRBD1. With 5 bases clipped from V and 0 bases from J, the junction kept 7 bases outside the gene matches. CDR1 is SNHLY, CDR2 FYNNEI, per germline. The CDR3 covers 16 residues. DNA for the CDR3: TGTGCCAGCAGTCCACTGGACAGGAACTCTGGAAACACCATATATTTT. Protein: CASSPLDRNSGNTIYF.

The chain carries TRBV7-8 and TRBJ2-4; weak D call: TRBD2 (7 bases). Trimming removed 3 bases from V and 1 base from J, with 13 bases in between. This CDR3 contains 16 residues. Germline V CDR1 and CDR2: SGHVS, FQNEAQ. The CDR3 loop reads CASSFGGGPAKNIQYF. DNA of the CDR3: TGTGCCAGCAGCTTTGGGGGGGGCCCGGCCAAAAACATTCAGTACTTC.

The sample holds a few counts of this clone. The rearrangement uses TRBV19 and TRBJ1-1, with D possibly matching TRBD1 (6 bases). The CDR3 extends over 12 amino acids. CDR1 is LNHDA, CDR2 SQIVND, per germline (reference sequence). The V end lost 10 bases, the J end lost 3 bases, and 12 bases lay between the germline ends. CDR3 region: CATQGSYTEAFF. CDR3 DNA sequence: TGTGCCACCCAGGGGAGTTACACTGAAGCTTTCTTT.

This clone has only a few counts. The chain has TRBV9 and TRBJ1-1; the D is unclear. Germline V lookup: CDR1 SGDLS, CDR2 YYNGEE. This CDR3 comprises 13 residues. Trimming cost V 1 base and J 1 base, with 5 bases left between them. This chain's CDR3 is CASSVRRNTEAFF. In DNA, the CDR3 is TGTGCCAGCAGCGTAAGGAGGAACACTGAAGCTTTCTTT.

The chain uses TRBV6-1 and TRBJ2-5, with 8 bases lining up with TRBD1. The CDR3 totals 15 residues. J lost 5 bases, V lost 2 bases, and 7 bases had no gene match. Germline-derived CDR1 and CDR2 are MNHNS and SASEGT. CDR3 amino acids: CASSENQGAGETQYF. The CDR3 nucleotides read TGTGCCAGCAGTGAAAATCAGGGGGCCGGTGAGACCCAGTACTTC.

The chain uses TRBV7-9 and TRBJ2-7; a weak D match, TRBD1 (5 bases). Per the germline V gene, CDR1 is SEHNR and CDR2 is FQNEAQ (reference sequence). This CDR3 has 14 residues. The V end was cut by 4 bases, the J end by 1 base, with 11 bases between. CDR3 DNA: TGTGCCAGCAGCTCCCGACAGTCTTCCTACGAGCAGTACTTC. Encoded protein: CASSSRQSSYEQYF.

CDR3 amino acids: CASSSGQGEETQYF. The CDR3, as DNA: TGTGCCAGCAGTTCGGGACAGGGGGAAGAGACCCAGTACTTC. The chain couples TRBV27 to TRBJ2-5; 11 bases match TRBD1. The ends lost 4 bases at V and 3 bases at J; junction bases unmatched: 1. Germline V gene lookup returns CDR1 MNHEY and CDR2 SMNVEV (reference sequence). The CDR3 has 14 residues.

J is TRBJ2-1 and V is TRBV2; the D gene is possibly TRBD2 (6 bases). The CDR3 covers 15 residues. CDR1 and CDR2 from the germline V gene are SNHLY and FYNNEI. V dropped 7 bases and J dropped 4 bases, with 17 bases sitting between them. The CDR3: CASNEARGPYNEQFF. Written as DNA, the CDR3 is TGTGCCAGCAATGAGGCGCGGGGACCTTACAATGAGCAGTTCTTC.

This sequence joins TRBV5-6 and TRBJ1-5, with a possible D match to TRBD1 (5 bases). The ends were cut back, 4 bases at V and 6 bases at J, with 11 bases in the middle. From germline, CDR1 is SGHDT and CDR2 YYEEEE. There are 13 residues in the CDR3. The CDR3 region has the DNA TGTGCCAGCAGCGTGGGGGGGGGTCAGCCCCAGCATTTT. Amino acids: CASSVGGGQPQHF.